The clone carrying this TCR beta chain rates as large (0.1 to 1%). Time point meaning: sample taken at primary tumor resection. CDR3 length: 17 residues. V dropped 3 bases and J dropped 3; count of bases not matched to a gene: 11. Germline V CDR1 and CDR2: KGHSH, LQKENI. TCRdb reanalysed the 5' RACE reads using MiXCR and keeps one entry per CDR3 protein. Among around 890 distinct CDR3 sequences listed, approximately 12% were seen once. This record comes from a study of spatial heterogeneity in lung cancer. The overall study: Sequence detection consistently recorded a greater number of beta-chain than alpha-chain sequences.

This chain connects TRBV18 to TRBJ2-3; TRBD2 agrees at 8 bases. The sample here was PBMCs, taken at surgery. This clonotype originated in a male donor with early-stage non-small cell lung cancer. The CDR3, as DNA: TGTGCCAGCTCACCCTACGTGAGAGCGGGGGTGACAGATACGCAGTATTTT. Protein: CASSPYVRAGVTDTQYF.